The clone carrying this T cell receptor beta chain showed up just a few times. Each participant's cohort was designated according to participant-reported clinical history. Per the germline V gene, CDR1 is SEHNR and CDR2 is FQNEAQ (reference sequence). Trimming removed 5 bases at V and 4 bases at J, with 14 bases between. The CDR3 contains 15 residues. This sample was taken from a study of blood T cell repertoires in COVID-19. Overall study: The United States, Italy and Spain supplied acute and convalescent COVID-19 samples. In each case, the material was cDNA or gDNA derived from T cells, B-cell-depleted T cells, or PBMCs.

Sequenced by immunoSEQ multiplex PCR; TCRdb stores in-frame clones only, minus some. The sample carries hundreds of thousands of clones, roughly 90% recorded once. The chain recombines TRBV7-9 with TRBJ1-4; possibly TRBD1 for D (6 bases). This TCR was recovered from a middle-aged woman who had recovered from COVID-19. What was sequenced was PBMCs or T cells enriched from blood (not recorded which). The chain's CDR3 is CASSGGAGVNEKLFF. Written as DNA, the CDR3 is TGTGCCAGCAGCGGGGGGGCAGGTGTTAATGAAAAACTGTTTTTT.